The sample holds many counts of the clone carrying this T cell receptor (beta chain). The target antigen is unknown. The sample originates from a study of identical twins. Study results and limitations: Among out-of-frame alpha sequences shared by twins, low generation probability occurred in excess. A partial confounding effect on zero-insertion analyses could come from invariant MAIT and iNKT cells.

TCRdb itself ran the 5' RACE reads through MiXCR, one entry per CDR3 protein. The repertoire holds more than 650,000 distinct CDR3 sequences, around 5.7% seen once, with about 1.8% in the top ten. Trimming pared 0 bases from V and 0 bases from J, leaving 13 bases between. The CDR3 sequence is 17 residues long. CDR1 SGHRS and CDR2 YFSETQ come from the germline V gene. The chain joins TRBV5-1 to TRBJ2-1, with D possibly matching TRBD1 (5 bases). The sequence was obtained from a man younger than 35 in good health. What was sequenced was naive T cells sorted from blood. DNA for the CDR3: TGCGCCAGCAGCTTGGCAGTCGACAGACGCTCCTACAATGAGCAGTTCTTC. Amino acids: CASSLAVDRRSYNEQFF. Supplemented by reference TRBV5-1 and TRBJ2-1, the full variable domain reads KAGVTQTPRYLIKTRGQQVTLSCSPISGHRSVSWYQQTPGQGLQFLFEYFSETQRNKGNFPGRFSGRQFSNSRSEMNVSTLELGDSALYLCASSLAVDRRSYNEQFFGPGTRLTVL.